The rows below give T cell receptor beta chains drawn from one sample of a study of response to subunit inactivated influenza vaccine. Via MiXCR, TCRdb re-called the RT-PCR reads, giving one row per CDR3 protein. The table has under 950,000 distinct CDR3 sequences, 21% seen once. Here the sequenced sample was PBMCs from blood, taken about 5 days after vaccination. The receptor set was obtained from a man aged 45-65 years who received an inactivated influenza vaccine. Both conserved end residues are part of each CDR3. The D gene is left open where the match is weak. Size values are once, few and many counts, or a class for expanded clones, and some rows have none.

>TRBJ2-7|TRBV10-3|.|.
CAISGTYEQYF
TGTGCCATCAGTGGGACCTACGAGCAGTACTTC
>TRBJ2-1|TRBV20-1|TRBD2|few
CSATGLAGIDNEQFF
TGCAGTGCTACGGGACTAGCGGGGATCGACAATGAGCAGTTCTTC
>TRBJ2-1|TRBV24-1|.|few
CATSDSREKFF
TGTGCCACCAGTGATTCTAGGGAAAAGTTCTTC
>TRBJ2-5|TRBV20-1|TRBD2|once
CSASSLAGVGETQYF
TGCAGTGCTAGTTCGCTAGCGGGAGTGGGAGAGACCCAGTACTTC
>TRBJ2-1|TRBV20-1|.|many
CSARDGYRSSYNEQFF
TGCAGTGCTAGAGACGGCTACCGAAGCTCCTACAATGAGCAGTTCTTC
>TRBJ2-2|TRBV7-9|.|few
CASPGQMNTGELFF
TGTGCCAGCCCGGGACAAATGAACACCGGGGAGCTGTTTTTT
>TRBJ2-7|TRBV7-9|.|.
CASTDNYEQYF
TGTGCCAGCACCGATAACTACGAGCAGTACTTC
>TRBJ2-1|TRBV27|TRBD2|few
CASSLLAGAPSYNEQFF
TGTGCCAGCAGTTTATTAGCGGGAGCCCCCTCCTACAATGAGCAGTTCTTC
>TRBJ2-6|TRBV5-1|.|.
CASSLSPASGANVLTF
TGCGCCAGCAGCTTAAGCCCAGCCTCTGGGGCCAACGTCCTGACTTTC
>TRBJ2-3|TRBV4-3|.|many
CASSQGLGPDTQYF
TGCGCCAGCAGCCAAGGTTTGGGTCCGGATACGCAGTATTTT